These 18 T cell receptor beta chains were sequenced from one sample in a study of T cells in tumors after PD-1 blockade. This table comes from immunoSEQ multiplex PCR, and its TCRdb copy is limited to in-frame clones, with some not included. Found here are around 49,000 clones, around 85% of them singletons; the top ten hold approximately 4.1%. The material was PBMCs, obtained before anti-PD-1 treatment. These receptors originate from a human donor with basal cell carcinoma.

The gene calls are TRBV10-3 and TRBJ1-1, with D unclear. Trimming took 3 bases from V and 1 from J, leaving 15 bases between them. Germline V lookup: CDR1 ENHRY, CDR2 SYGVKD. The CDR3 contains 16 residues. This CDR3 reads CAISEGPFGRNTEAFF. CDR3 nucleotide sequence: TGTGCCATCAGTGAAGGGCCATTTGGTAGGAACACTGAAGCTTTCTTT.

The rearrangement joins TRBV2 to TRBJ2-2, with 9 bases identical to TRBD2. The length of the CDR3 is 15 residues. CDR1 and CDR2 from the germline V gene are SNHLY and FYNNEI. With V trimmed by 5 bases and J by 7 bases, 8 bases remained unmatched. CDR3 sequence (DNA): TGTGCCAGCAGTAATAGCGGGGGAATGGTCGGGGAGCTGTTTTTT. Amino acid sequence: CASSNSGGMVGELFF.

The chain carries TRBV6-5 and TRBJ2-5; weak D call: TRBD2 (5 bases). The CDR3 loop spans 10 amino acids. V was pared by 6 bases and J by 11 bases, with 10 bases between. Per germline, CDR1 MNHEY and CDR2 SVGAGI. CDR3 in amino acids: CASSLRGQYF. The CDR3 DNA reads TGTGCCAGCAGCCTTCGGGGTCAGTACTTC.

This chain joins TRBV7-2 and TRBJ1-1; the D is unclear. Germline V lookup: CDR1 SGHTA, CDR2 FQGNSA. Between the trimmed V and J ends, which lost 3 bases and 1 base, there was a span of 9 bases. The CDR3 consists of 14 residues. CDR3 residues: CASSFRRENTEAFF. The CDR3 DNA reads TGTGCCAGCAGCTTCCGGAGGGAGAACACTGAAGCTTTCTTT.

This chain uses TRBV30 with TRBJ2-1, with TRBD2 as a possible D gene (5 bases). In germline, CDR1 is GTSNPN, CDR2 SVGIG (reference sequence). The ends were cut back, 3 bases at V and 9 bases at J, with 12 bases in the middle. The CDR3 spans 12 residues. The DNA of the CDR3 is TGTGCCTGGAGCTTACACGGGATTGAGCAGTTCTTC. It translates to CAWSLHGIEQFF.

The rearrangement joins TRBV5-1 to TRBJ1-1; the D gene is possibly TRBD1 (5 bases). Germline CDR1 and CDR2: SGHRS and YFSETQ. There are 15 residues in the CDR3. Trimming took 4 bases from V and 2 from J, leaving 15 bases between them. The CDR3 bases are TGCGCCAGCAGCAGCACGGGGGAGAGAAACACTGAAGCTTTCTTT. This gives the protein CASSSTGERNTEAFF.

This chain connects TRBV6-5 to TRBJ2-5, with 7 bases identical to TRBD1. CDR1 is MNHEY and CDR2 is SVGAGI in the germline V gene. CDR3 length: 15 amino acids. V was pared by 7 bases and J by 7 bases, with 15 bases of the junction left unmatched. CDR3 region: CASNPQTGFIGTQYF. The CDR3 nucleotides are TGTGCCAGCAATCCCCAGACAGGGTTTATCGGGACCCAGTACTTC.

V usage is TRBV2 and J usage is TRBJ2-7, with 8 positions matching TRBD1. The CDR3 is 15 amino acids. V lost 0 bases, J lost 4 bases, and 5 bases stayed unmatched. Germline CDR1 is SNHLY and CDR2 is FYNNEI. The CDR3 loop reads CASSEAGQGGYEQYF. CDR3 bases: TGTGCCAGCAGTGAAGCTGGACAGGGAGGATACGAGCAGTACTTC.

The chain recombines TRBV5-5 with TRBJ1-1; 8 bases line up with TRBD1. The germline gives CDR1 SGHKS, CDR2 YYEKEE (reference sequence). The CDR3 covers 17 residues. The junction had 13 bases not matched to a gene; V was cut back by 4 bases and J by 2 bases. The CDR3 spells CASSPSPTGAGNTEAFF. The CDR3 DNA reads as TGTGCCAGCAGCCCAAGTCCGACAGGGGCCGGAAACACTGAAGCTTTCTTT.

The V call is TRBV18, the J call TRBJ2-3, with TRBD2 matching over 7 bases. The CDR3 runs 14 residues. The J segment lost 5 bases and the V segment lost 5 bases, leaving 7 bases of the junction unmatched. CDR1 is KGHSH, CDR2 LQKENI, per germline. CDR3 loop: CASSEAGVRDTQYF. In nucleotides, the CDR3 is TGTGCCAGCTCAGAGGCGGGGGTCAGAGATACGCAGTATTTT.

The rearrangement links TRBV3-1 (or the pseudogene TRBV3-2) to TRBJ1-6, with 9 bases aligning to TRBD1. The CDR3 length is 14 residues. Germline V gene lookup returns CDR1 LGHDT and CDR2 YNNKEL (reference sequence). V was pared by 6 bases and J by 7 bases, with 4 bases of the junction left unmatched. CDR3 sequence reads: CASRVDRGNSPLHF. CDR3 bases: TGTGCCAGCAGGGTTGACAGGGGGAATTCACCCCTCCACTTT.

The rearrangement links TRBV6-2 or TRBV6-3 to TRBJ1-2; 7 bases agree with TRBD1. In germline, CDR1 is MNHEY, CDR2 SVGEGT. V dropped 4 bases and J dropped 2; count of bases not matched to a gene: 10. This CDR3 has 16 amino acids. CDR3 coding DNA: TGTGCCAGCAGTTCCGCCCGGGACAGTCTCAACTATGGCTACACCTTC. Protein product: CASSSARDSLNYGYTF.

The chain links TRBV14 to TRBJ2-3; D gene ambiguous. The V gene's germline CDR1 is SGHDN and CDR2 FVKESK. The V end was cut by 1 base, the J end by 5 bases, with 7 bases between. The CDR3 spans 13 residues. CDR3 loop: CASSQVFGDTQYF. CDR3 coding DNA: TGTGCCAGCAGCCAAGTTTTTGGAGATACGCAGTATTTT.

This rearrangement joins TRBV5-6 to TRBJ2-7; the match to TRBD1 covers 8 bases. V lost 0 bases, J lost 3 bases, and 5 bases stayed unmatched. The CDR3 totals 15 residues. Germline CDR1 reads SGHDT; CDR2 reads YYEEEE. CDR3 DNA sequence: TGTGCCAGCAGCTTGGTTCCAGGGGGCGTCTACGAGCAGTACTTC. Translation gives CASSLVPGGVYEQYF.

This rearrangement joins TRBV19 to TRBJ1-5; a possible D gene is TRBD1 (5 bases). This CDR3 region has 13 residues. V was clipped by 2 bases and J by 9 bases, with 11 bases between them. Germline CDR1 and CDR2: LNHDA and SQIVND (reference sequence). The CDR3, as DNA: TGTGCCAGTAGTATATTGCCAGGGCTGCCCCAGCATTTT. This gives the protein CASSILPGLPQHF.

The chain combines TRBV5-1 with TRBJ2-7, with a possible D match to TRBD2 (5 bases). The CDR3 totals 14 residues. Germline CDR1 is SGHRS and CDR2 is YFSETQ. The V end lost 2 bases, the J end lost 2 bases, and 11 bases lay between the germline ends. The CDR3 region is CASSFVGETYEQYF. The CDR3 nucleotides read TGCGCCAGCAGCTTTGTCGGGGAAACCTACGAGCAGTACTTC.

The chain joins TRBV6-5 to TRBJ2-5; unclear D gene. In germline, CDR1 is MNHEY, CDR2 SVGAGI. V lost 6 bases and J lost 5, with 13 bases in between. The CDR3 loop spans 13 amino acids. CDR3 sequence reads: CASRPSGEETQYF. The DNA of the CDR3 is TGTGCCAGCAGACCATCGGGTGAGGAGACCCAGTACTTC.

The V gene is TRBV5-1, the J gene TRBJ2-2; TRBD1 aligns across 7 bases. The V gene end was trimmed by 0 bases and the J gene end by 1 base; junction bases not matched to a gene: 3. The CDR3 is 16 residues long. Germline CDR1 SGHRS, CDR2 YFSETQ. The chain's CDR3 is CASSLGDSLNTGELFF. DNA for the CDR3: TGCGCCAGCAGCTTGGGGGACAGTTTGAACACCGGGGAGCTGTTTTTT.